This T cell receptor beta chain was sequenced during a study of blood T cell repertoires in COVID-19 (TCRdb year 2020). A note on the overall study: Samples from collaborators originated in the United States, Italy and Spain and spanned both the acute and convalescent phases of COVID-19. The material from the prospective study consisted of cDNA or gDNA derived from T cells, B-cell-depleted T cells, or PBMCs. The dataset comprised deeply sampled blood TCRbeta repertoires from subjects exposed to, actively infected with, or recovered from COVID-19. A freely available public database, intended as a resource for researchers studying the immune response to SARS-CoV-2, is where the repertoires were released. The samples were drawn from two sources: the first 160 participants of the ongoing ImmuneRACE study, and 1,254 subjects contributed by 6 global collaborators. Sample metadata almost always included a de-identified subject ID, COVID-19 status, age in years and sex. Where HLA class I and class II types were available, the types were taken from metadata supplied by the sample provider, not from assay-based typing. Findings and caveats that apply to the study as a whole: How much clinical and demographic metadata was included differed by source and by participant, and the metadata was provided uncurated.

Collaborating institutions collected whole blood in K2EDTA tubes following their own protocols. Collaborator samples were shipped for TCRbeta analysis as frozen whole blood, isolated PBMCs, or DNA extracted from either sample type. Trimming leaves V shorter by 4 bases and J shorter by 3 bases, with the junction holding 2 bases beyond the gene matches. CDR1 and CDR2 were assigned from the germline V gene (reference sequence) as GTSNPN and SVGIG. The CDR3 numbers 13 residues from cysteine through phenylalanine. Of the read, only the CDR3 DNA is kept; its 39 bases are in frame from base 1. TCRbeta CDR3 regions were amplified from genomic DNA by means of the immunoSEQ Assay, a bias-controlled multiplex PCR. Processing in the source paper ran as follows. The number of nucleated cells in each sample was estimated by amplification of reference gene primers within the assay. To quantify the absolute abundance of each unique TCRbeta CDR3 rearrangement, sequence reads were collapsed and filtered. For each sample, productive Simpson clonality was calculated as the square root of Simpson's diversity index over productive rearrangements. TCRdb carries this immuneACCESS record with in-frame sequences only. Its versions omit some clonotypes, under half of them owing to an unresolved V gene in the studies checked, with the rest unexplained. The V and J calls and clone size were taken over from that table, and D and trimming were inferred from the DNA. The sample table contains about 85,000 clones; only one count was recorded for around 90% of them. The ten largest clones represent roughly 4.5% of the sample.

To note about this clone: Its antigen has not been determined. No base-level quality is on record; no much larger clone is a single base apart.

This sequence was found in a woman aged 80 or over with active or convalescent COVID-19. The specimen sequenced was peripheral blood. The V and J segments used are TRBV30 and TRBJ1-1, with 10 junctional bases fitting TRBD1. The encoded CDR3 is CAWTGQGYTEAFF. In nucleotides, the sequence is TGTGCCTGGACGGGACAGGGGTACACTGAAGCTTTCTTT.